This T cell receptor beta chain originates from a study of PD-1 blockade in mismatch repair-deficient tumors. Study-level background: All were previously treated, progressing patients with some twelve mismatch repair-deficient cancer types. Overall study findings and caveats: After pembrolizumab, tumor-resident clones rose rapidly, then generally contracted before radiologic responses.

As for this clone: As yet, its antigen is unknown.

Profiled with immunoSEQ multiplex PCR; TCRdb holds only in-frame clones, not every one. The data show about 120,000 clones, 86% seen once. PCR or immunohistochemistry showed mismatch repair deficiency in every enrolled patient. The germline V gene encodes CDR1 SEHNR and CDR2 FQNEAQ (reference sequence). V shed 3 bases and J shed 1 base, with 9 bases lying between them. The CDR3 spans 14 residues. The TCR sequence derives from an adult with mismatch repair-deficient cancer. The sample was peripheral blood, taken 44 weeks after starting pembrolizumab. The rearrangement joins TRBV7-9 to TRBJ1-1; D not certain. The CDR3 region has the DNA TGTGCCAGCAGCTTTCGCGCGGGGAACACTGAAGCTTTCTTT. Translation gives CASSFRAGNTEAFF.